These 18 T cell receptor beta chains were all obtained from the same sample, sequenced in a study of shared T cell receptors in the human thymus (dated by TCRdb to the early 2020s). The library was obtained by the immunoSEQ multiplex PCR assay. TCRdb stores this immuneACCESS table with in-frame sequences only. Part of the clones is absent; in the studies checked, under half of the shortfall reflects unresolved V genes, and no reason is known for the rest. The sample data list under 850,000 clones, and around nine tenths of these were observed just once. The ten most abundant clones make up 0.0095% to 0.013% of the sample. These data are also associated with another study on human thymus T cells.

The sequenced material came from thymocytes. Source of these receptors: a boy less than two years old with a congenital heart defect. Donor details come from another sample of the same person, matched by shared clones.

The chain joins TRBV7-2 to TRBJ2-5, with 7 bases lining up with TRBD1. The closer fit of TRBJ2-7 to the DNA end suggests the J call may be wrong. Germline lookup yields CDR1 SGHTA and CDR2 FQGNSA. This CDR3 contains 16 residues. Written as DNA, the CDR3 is TGTGCCAGCAGCCCAGAACCCGACAGGGTATGGGGCGAGCAGTACTTC. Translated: CASSPEPDRVWGEQYF.

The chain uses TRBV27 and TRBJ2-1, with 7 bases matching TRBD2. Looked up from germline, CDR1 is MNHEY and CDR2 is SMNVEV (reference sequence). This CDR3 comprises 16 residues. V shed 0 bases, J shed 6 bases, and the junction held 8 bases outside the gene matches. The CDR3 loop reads CASSLSGREAGNEQFF. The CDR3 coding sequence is TGTGCCAGCAGTTTATCGGGGAGGGAGGCGGGCAATGAGCAGTTCTTC.

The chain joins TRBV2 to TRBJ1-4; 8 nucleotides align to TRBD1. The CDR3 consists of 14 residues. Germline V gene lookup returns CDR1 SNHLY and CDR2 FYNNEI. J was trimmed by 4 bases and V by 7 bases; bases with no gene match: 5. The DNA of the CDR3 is TGTGCCAGCACGGCTACAGGGGGTAATGAAAAACTGTTTTTT. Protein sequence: CASTATGGNEKLFF.

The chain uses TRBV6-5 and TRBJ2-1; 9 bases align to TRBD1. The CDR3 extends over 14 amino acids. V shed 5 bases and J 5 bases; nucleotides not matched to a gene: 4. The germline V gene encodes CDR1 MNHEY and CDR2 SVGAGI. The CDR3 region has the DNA TGTGCCAGCAGTACAGGGGGCTTCAACAATGAGCAGTTCTTC. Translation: CASSTGGFNNEQFF.

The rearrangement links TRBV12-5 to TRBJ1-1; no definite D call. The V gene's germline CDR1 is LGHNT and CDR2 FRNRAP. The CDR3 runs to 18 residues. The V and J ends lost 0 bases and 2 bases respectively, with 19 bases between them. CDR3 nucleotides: TGTGCTAGTGGTTTGGTAGGGAGGTGGGGAGACTATAACACTGAAGCTTTCTTT. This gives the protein CASGLVGRWGDYNTEAFF.

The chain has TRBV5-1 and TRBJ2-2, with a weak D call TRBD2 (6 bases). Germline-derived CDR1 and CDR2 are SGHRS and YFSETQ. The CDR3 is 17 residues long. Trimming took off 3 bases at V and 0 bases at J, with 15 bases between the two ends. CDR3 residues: CASSSSVSPANTGELFF. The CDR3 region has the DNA TGCGCCAGCAGCTCTAGCGTATCCCCCGCGAACACCGGGGAGCTGTTTTTT.

The CDR3 region has the DNA TGTGCCAGCAGTGACCCCCCGGGACTACTAGCCTCGACCTACAATGAGCAGTTCTTC. It translates to CASSDPPGLLASTYNEQFF. V usage is TRBV6-1 and J usage is TRBJ2-1; 7 nucleotides match TRBD2. The CDR3 is made up of 19 amino acids. J gave up 2 bases and V 3 bases, and 16 bases lay outside the gene matches. Germline CDR1 and CDR2: MNHNS and SASEGT.

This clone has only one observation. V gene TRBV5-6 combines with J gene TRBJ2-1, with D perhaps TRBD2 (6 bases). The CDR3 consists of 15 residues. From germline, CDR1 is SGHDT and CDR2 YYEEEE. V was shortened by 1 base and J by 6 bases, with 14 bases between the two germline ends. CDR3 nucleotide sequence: TGTGCCAGCAGCTTGAACCGGGAGAACCTCAATGAGCAGTTCTTC. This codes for CASSLNRENLNEQFF.

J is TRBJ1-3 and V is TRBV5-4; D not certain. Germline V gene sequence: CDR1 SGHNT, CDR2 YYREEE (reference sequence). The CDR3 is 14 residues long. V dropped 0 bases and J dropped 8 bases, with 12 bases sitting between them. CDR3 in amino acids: CASSLAGKWDTIYF. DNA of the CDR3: TGTGCCAGCAGCTTGGCAGGCAAGTGGGACACCATATATTTT. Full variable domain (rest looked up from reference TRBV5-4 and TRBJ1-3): ETGVTQSPTHLIKTRGQQVTLRCSSQSGHNTVSWYQQALGQGPQFIFQYYREEENGRGNFPPRFSGLQFPNYSSELNVNALELDDSALYLCASSLAGKWDTIYFGEGSWLTVV.

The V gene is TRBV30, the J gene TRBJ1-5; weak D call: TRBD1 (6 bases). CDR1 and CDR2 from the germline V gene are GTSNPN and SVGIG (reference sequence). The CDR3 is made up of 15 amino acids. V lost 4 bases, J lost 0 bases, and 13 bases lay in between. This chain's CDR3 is CAWNGTSYSNQPQHF. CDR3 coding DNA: TGTGCCTGGAATGGGACAAGCTATAGCAATCAGCCCCAGCATTTT.

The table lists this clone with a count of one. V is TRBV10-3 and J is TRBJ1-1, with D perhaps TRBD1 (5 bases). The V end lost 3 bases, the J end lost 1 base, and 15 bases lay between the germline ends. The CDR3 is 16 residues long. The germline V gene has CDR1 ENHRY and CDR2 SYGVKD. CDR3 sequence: CAISDGRGTGNTEAFF. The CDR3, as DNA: TGTGCCATCAGTGATGGGAGGGGCACAGGGAACACTGAAGCTTTCTTT.

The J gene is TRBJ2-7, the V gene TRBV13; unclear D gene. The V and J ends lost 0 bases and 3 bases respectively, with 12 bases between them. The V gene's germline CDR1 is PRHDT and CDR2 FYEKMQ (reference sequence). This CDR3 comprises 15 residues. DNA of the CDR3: TGTGCCAGCAGCTTAGGCACGAATGAGGACTACGAGCAGTACTTC. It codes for CASSLGTNEDYEQYF.

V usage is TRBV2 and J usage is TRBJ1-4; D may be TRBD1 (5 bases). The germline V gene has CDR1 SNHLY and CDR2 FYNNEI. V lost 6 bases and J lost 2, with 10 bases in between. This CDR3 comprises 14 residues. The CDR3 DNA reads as TGTGCCAGCAGCGCACAGGCGACTAATGAAAAACTGTTTTTT. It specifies CASSAQATNEKLFF.

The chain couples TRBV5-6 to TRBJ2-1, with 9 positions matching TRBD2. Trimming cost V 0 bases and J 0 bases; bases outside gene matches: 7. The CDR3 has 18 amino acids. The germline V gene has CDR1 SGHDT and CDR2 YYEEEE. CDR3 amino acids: CASSLAAGGASSYNEQFF. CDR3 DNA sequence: TGTGCCAGCAGCTTGGCAGCGGGAGGCGCGAGCTCCTACAATGAGCAGTTCTTC.

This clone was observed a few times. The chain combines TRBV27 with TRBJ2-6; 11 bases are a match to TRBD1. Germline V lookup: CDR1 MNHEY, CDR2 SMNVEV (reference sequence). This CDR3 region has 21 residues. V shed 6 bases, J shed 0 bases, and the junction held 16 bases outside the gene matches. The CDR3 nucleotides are TGTGCCAGCAGCTCCTCCCCCCCGGGACAGGGGGGATCCTCTGGGGCCAACGTCCTGACTTTC. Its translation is CASSSSPPGQGGSSGANVLTF.

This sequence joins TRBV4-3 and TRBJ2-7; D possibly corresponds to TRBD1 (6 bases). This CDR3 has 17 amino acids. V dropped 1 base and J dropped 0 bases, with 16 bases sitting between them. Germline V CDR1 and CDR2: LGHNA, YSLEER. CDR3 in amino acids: CASSQGAYGTPSYEQYF. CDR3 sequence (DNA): TGCGCCAGCAGCCAAGGGGCTTACGGGACACCCTCCTACGAGCAGTACTTC.

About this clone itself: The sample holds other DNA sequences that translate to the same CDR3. The CDR3: CASSLDRGSYNEQFF. The DNA for the CDR3 is TGTGCCAGCAGCTTGGATCGAGGCTCCTACAATGAGCAGTTCTTC. V gene TRBV5-4 combines with J gene TRBJ2-1; D unresolved. Germline CDR1 reads SGHNT; CDR2 reads YYREEE (reference sequence). Trimming removed 0 bases from V and 0 bases from J, with 7 bases in between. This CDR3 has 15 residues. Full variable domain (rest looked up from reference TRBV5-4 and TRBJ2-1): ETGVTQSPTHLIKTRGQQVTLRCSSQSGHNTVSWYQQALGQGPQFIFQYYREEENGRGNFPPRFSGLQFPNYSSELNVNALELDDSALYLCASSLDRGSYNEQFFGPGTRLTVL.

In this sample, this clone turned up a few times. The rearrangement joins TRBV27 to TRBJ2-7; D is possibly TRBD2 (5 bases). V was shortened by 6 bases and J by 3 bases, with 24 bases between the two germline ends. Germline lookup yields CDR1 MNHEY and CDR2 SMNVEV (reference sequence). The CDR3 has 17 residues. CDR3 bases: TGTGCCAGCAGCTCCACTAGTACCCATCCCCAACTCTACGAGCAGTACTTC. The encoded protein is CASSSTSTHPQLYEQYF.